A selection of T cell receptor beta chains follows, all from one sample in a study of blood T cell repertoires in COVID-19. Some clones are missing from TCRdb's copy, which holds only in-frame ones; the method was immunoSEQ multiplex PCR. The table lists more than 110,000 clones, less than 85% of them singletons. What was sequenced was peripheral blood. The receptors shown here come from a human donor in a cohort sampled during active COVID-19. CDR3s include the opening cysteine and the closing phenylalanine or tryptophan. Fields, in order: CDR3 protein, V gene, J gene.

CDR3: CASREWLGGSPTNYQPQHF; V: TRBV28; J: TRBJ1-5
CDR3: CASSLGQGAVLGNTIYF; V: TRBV13; J: TRBJ1-3
CDR3: CASSQGLAWGVNEQFF; V: TRBV4-1; J: TRBJ2-1
CDR3: CATSRDDSGYTF; V: TRBV15; J: TRBJ1-2
CDR3: CASSLERGQPQHF; V: TRBV7-7; J: TRBJ1-5
CDR3: CASSQDAKLNEKLFF; V: TRBV4-1; J: TRBJ1-4
CDR3: CASSSIQGNQPQHF; V: TRBV6-6; J: TRBJ1-5
CDR3: CASSLTLAGEGSPLHF; V: TRBV5-1; J: TRBJ1-6
CDR3: CASSLGHPNTEAFF; V: TRBV7-2; J: TRBJ1-1
CDR3: CASSQGEPYSNQPQHF; V: TRBV19; J: TRBJ1-5
CDR3: CATSRDRVNEKLFF; V: TRBV15; J: TRBJ1-4
CDR3: CASTPRLLVTEAFF; V: TRBV6-2/TRBV6-3; J: TRBJ1-1
CDR3: CASSHGTVVTGELFF; V: TRBV4-1; J: TRBJ2-2
CDR3: CASSLNWGDTEAFF; V: TRBV5-1; J: TRBJ1-1
CDR3: CASGLGGQVETEAFF; V: TRBV12-5; J: TRBJ1-1
CDR3: CASSLAVQQPSYEQYF; V: TRBV7-2; J: TRBJ2-7
CDR3: CASSLGQGGYEQYF; V: TRBV7-9; J: TRBJ2-7
CDR3: CASSYPGQDIQYF; V: TRBV5-5; J: TRBJ2-4
CDR3: CASSLDRGGTNEKLFF; V: TRBV11-3; J: TRBJ1-4
CDR3: CASSPGWGVAQYF; V: TRBV7-3; J: TRBJ2-5
CDR3: CATSTSWPSSGGDNEQFF; V: TRBV15; J: TRBJ2-1
CDR3: CASSLDTGGNQPQHF; V: TRBV5-1; J: TRBJ1-5
CDR3: CASSVGTADVGGYTF; V: TRBV9; J: TRBJ1-2
CDR3: CATSRESGAGANVLTF; V: TRBV15; J: TRBJ2-6
CDR3: CASSSKSGTEAFF; V: TRBV7-2; J: TRBJ1-1
CDR3: CASSQSGTGPIITF; V: TRBV3-1/TRBV3-2; J: TRBJ1-2
CDR3: CSVLAGGSTDTQYF; V: TRBV29-1; J: TRBJ2-3
CDR3: CASSLESGGADTQYF; V: TRBV5-4; J: TRBJ2-3
CDR3: CASSRTGGWNQPQHF; V: TRBV6-5; J: TRBJ1-5
CDR3: CASSLAAGGQYF; V: TRBV5-6; J: TRBJ2-7
CDR3: CASSATSGGLYNEQFF; V: TRBV7-9; J: TRBJ2-1
CDR3: CASSSGQWTSSYEQYF; V: TRBV19; J: TRBJ2-7
CDR3: CASSQDQGQIYGYTF; V: TRBV4-3; J: TRBJ1-2
CDR3: CASSLGQLNNEQFF; V: TRBV5-1; J: TRBJ2-1
CDR3: CASSLLRVGRQGYTEAFF; V: TRBV7-2; J: TRBJ1-1
CDR3: CASSPGGADYGYTF; V: TRBV5-4; J: TRBJ1-2
CDR3: CASSEGVDQPQHF; V: TRBV18; J: TRBJ1-5
CDR3: CASSYFGTEYEQYF; V: TRBV6-5; J: TRBJ2-7
CDR3: CASSQGPDEQYF; V: TRBV4-3; J: TRBJ2-7
CDR3: CASSYSGEYGYTF; V: TRBV5-1; J: TRBJ1-2
CDR3: CASSLLRTGNKYF; V: TRBV11-2; J: TRBJ2-7
CDR3: CASSLEVAAGASGANVLTF; V: TRBV11-3; J: TRBJ2-6
CDR3: CASSLGAGDYEQYF; V: TRBV27; J: TRBJ2-7
CDR3: CASKVTGGNEQFF; V: TRBV27; J: TRBJ2-1
CDR3: CATSDPGTGVNEQFF; V: TRBV24-1; J: TRBJ2-1
CDR3: CASRSWGRTDTQYF; V: TRBV27; J: TRBJ2-3
CDR3: CASSLPGGRDEQYF; V: TRBV7-2; J: TRBJ2-7
CDR3: CATTGQGVYGYTF; V: TRBV13; J: TRBJ1-2